The 23 T cell receptor beta chains presented below share a single source sample, sequenced in a study of glioma-infiltrating T cells after dendritic cell vaccination. Here immunoSEQ multiplex PCR was the method, and the copy in TCRdb shows in-frame clones only, minus some. The data hold over 80,000 clones, with 80% to 90% observed a single time. This specimen consisted of blood, obtained before dendritic cell vaccination. Every receptor here comes from a human donor with glioblastoma.

The rearrangement links TRBV11-2 to TRBJ1-2; 7 bases align to TRBD1. CDR1 and CDR2 (germline): SGHAT, FQNNGV. J lost 0 bases, V lost 7 bases, and 5 bases had no gene match. The CDR3 sequence is 14 residues long. Written as DNA, the CDR3 is TGTGCCAGCAATCTACAGGGGACTAACTATGGCTACACCTTC. It translates to CASNLQGTNYGYTF.

The chain uses TRBV11-2 and TRBJ1-2, with a possible D match to TRBD1 (5 bases). Germline V gene sequence: CDR1 SGHAT, CDR2 FQNNGV. Trimming cost V 5 bases and J 3 bases, with 10 bases left between them. The CDR3 is made up of 13 amino acids. This CDR3 reads CASSPGGDYGYTF. In DNA, the CDR3 is TGTGCCAGCAGCCCAGGAGGGGACTATGGCTACACCTTC.

The rearrangement joins TRBV5-1 to TRBJ2-7, with 7 bases fitting TRBD2. Germline loops: CDR1 SGHRS, CDR2 YFSETQ. The V segment lost 0 bases and the J segment 3 bases; nucleotides outside the gene matches: 15. This CDR3 contains 18 residues. The DNA of the CDR3 is TGCGCCAGCAGCTTGGCCTCGGGGCGAGCGGGATTCTTCTACGAGCAGTACTTC. Translated, it gives CASSLASGRAGFFYEQYF.

The chain has TRBV6-1 and TRBJ2-7, with D perhaps matching TRBD2 (6 bases). The CDR3 length is 13 residues. The germline CDR1 and CDR2 sequences are MNHNS and SASEGT. V was trimmed by 8 bases and J by 2 bases, leaving 13 bases between them. The CDR3 nucleotides read TGTGCCAGCGGGCGGGACGGCCCCTACGAGCAGTACTTC. This sequence encodes CASGRDGPYEQYF.

This chain links TRBV14 with TRBJ2-5; 10 bases agree with TRBD2. Germline V gives CDR1 SGHDN, CDR2 FVKESK. The CDR3 spans 16 residues. J was trimmed by 4 bases and V by 0 bases; bases with no gene match: 5. The CDR3: CASSQDRASGRETQYF. The CDR3 coding sequence is TGTGCCAGCAGCCAAGATCGGGCTAGCGGGAGAGAGACCCAGTACTTC.

This clone occurred once. This sequence joins TRBV6-5 and TRBJ1-2; D possibly corresponds to TRBD1 (6 bases). This CDR3 contains 14 residues. CDR1 MNHEY and CDR2 SVGAGI come from the germline V gene. The V end was cut by 7 bases, the J end by 3 bases, with 15 bases between. CDR3 sequence: CASTAGGRDYGYTF. The CDR3 bases are TGTGCCAGCACCGCGGGGGGCCGCGACTATGGCTACACCTTC.

The chain uses TRBV28 and TRBJ2-7; D call uncertain. CDR3 length: 13 residues. V shed 3 bases and J shed 3 bases, with 9 bases lying between them. Germline CDR1 is MDHEN and CDR2 is SYDVKM. This CDR3 reads CASSFPGGYEQYF. The CDR3, as DNA: TGTGCCAGCAGTTTCCCCGGTGGCTACGAGCAGTACTTC.

The genes are TRBV6-1 and TRBJ2-3; 12 bases align to TRBD2. The CDR3 has 15 residues. Unmatched junction bases numbered 4, after V lost 5 bases and J lost 4 bases. Germline V gene lookup returns CDR1 MNHNS and CDR2 SASEGT. In DNA form, the CDR3 reads TGTGCCAGCAGTCCGACTAGCGGGGGATCAGATACGCAGTATTTT. Encoded protein: CASSPTSGGSDTQYF.

The chain links TRBV2 to TRBJ1-5; D call uncertain. The CDR3 runs to 16 residues. V dropped 1 base and J dropped 5 bases, with 15 bases sitting between them. Germline V gene data show CDR1 as SNHLY and CDR2 as FYNNEI. CDR3 nucleotides: TGTGCCAGCAGTGAAGATGTGTCTCCACGCGATCAGCCCCAGCATTTT. Its protein is CASSEDVSPRDQPQHF.

The V gene is TRBV18, the J gene TRBJ2-3; 14 bases line up with TRBD2. Germline V gives CDR1 KGHSH, CDR2 LQKENI. The V gene end was trimmed by 3 bases and the J gene end by 1 base; junction bases not matched to a gene: 6. The CDR3 runs 18 residues. The CDR3 spells CASSPVGTSGGGTDTQYF. The DNA for the CDR3 is TGTGCCAGCTCACCTGTTGGGACTAGCGGGGGAGGCACAGATACGCAGTATTTT.

The rearrangement uses TRBV4-1 and TRBJ2-5; TRBD2 matches at 11 bases. Germline lookup yields CDR1 MGHRA and CDR2 YSYEKL. The CDR3 is made up of 17 amino acids. V trimming: 4 bases; J trimming: 4 bases; junction bases outside the gene matches: 11. CDR3 DNA sequence: TGCGCCAGCAGCCCTTCGACTAGCGGGACGACTTCAGAGACCCAGTACTTC. It specifies CASSPSTSGTTSETQYF.

V gene TRBV27 combines with J gene TRBJ1-6; D gene ambiguous. CDR1 is MNHEY, CDR2 SMNVEV, per germline (reference sequence). The CDR3 runs 16 residues. V was pared by 0 bases and J by 3 bases, with 9 bases between. The DNA of the CDR3 is TGTGCCAGCAGTTTATCGTGGCCAGACTATAATTCACCCCTCCACTTT. This gives the protein CASSLSWPDYNSPLHF.

The chain links TRBV11-3 to TRBJ1-2; 10 bases agree with TRBD1. Looked up from germline, CDR1 is SGHNT and CDR2 is YENEEA. The CDR3 spans 12 residues. The ends lost 4 bases at V and 13 bases at J; junction bases unmatched: 6. In DNA, the CDR3 is TGTGCCAGCAGCTGGCGAGGGGACAGGGGCACCTTC. Translation gives CASSWRGDRGTF.

The rearrangement joins TRBV30 to TRBJ1-6; TRBD1 agrees at 8 bases. The trim removed 4 bases at V and 7 bases at J, leaving 3 bases unmatched. The CDR3 extends over 13 amino acids. Germline CDR1 is GTSNPN and CDR2 is SVGIG (reference sequence). CDR3 bases: TGTGCCTGGAATCACAGGGGGAATTCACCCCTCCACTTT. Translation gives CAWNHRGNSPLHF.

The chain has TRBV5-1 and TRBJ2-6, with D maybe TRBD2 (6 bases). Trimming removed 1 base from V and 1 base from J, with 12 bases in between. Germline CDR1 and CDR2: SGHRS and YFSETQ. The CDR3 has 17 amino acids. CDR3 nucleotide sequence: TGCGCCAGCAGCTTGACCGGGGGTGGGTCTGGGGCCAACGTCCTGACTTTC. It yields the protein CASSLTGGGSGANVLTF.

V is TRBV6-5 and J is TRBJ2-7, with 8 positions matching TRBD1. From germline, CDR1 is MNHEY and CDR2 SVGAGI. The CDR3 has 14 amino acids. The V gene end was trimmed by 5 bases and the J gene end by 3 bases; junction bases not matched to a gene: 6. CDR3 loop: CASSRGTGVYEQYF. The CDR3 DNA sequence: TGTGCCAGCAGTCGCGGGACAGGAGTCTACGAGCAGTACTTC.

This clone came up a few times. The chain uses TRBV25-1 and TRBJ2-2, with 10 bases matching TRBD2. Trimming cost V 3 bases and J 6 bases; bases outside gene matches: 7. Germline CDR1 reads MGHDK; CDR2 reads SYGVNS. This CDR3 comprises 16 residues. CDR3 amino acids: CASSDSSGRRSGELFF. The CDR3 nucleotides are TGTGCCAGCAGTGACTCTAGCGGGAGACGATCCGGGGAGCTGTTTTTT.

The chain couples TRBV19 to TRBJ1-1; TRBD1 is a possible D gene (6 bases). The V and J ends lost 6 bases and 7 bases respectively, with 18 bases between them. The germline V gene encodes CDR1 LNHDA and CDR2 SQIVND (reference sequence). The CDR3 has 14 residues. CDR3 amino acids: CASRIQGRVGEAFF. The CDR3 region has the DNA TGTGCCAGTAGAATACAGGGTCGAGTAGGTGAAGCTTTCTTT.

The gene calls are TRBV6-5 and TRBJ2-5, with 7 bases that match TRBD1. CDR1 is MNHEY and CDR2 is SVGAGI in the germline V gene. The CDR3 length is 15 residues. V lost 2 bases to trimming and J lost 2 bases; unmatched junction nucleotides: 5. DNA for the CDR3: TGTGCCAGCAGTTACCACGGGACAGCACAAGAGACCCAGTACTTC. This encodes CASSYHGTAQETQYF.

The chain employs TRBV5-1 and TRBJ2-3; 8 nucleotides line up with TRBD1. V was pared by 0 bases and J by 2 bases, with 2 bases of the junction left unmatched. This CDR3 comprises 15 residues. Germline CDR1 SGHRS, CDR2 YFSETQ. The chain's CDR3 is CASSLETGDTDTQYF. CDR3 bases: TGCGCCAGCAGCTTGGAGACAGGGGACACAGATACGCAGTATTTT.

This clone has a handful of counts. The chain is built from TRBV7-8 and TRBJ2-1; TRBD1 aligns across 7 bases. This CDR3 comprises 15 residues. V shed 5 bases, J shed 4 bases, and the junction held 8 bases outside the gene matches. Germline V gives CDR1 SGHVS, CDR2 FQNEAQ. The CDR3 region is CASSIKGAYYNEQFF. The CDR3 DNA is TGTGCCAGCAGCATCAAGGGGGCCTATTACAATGAGCAGTTCTTC. The full variable domain, in which reference TRBV7-8 and TRBJ2-1 provide the parts outside the CDR3, is GAGVSQSPRYKVAKRGQDVALRCDPISGHVSLFWYQQALGQGPEFLTYFQNEAQLDKSGLPSDRFFAERPEGSVSTLKIQRTQQEDSAVYLCASSIKGAYYNEQFFGPGTRLTVL.

This rearrangement joins TRBV7-3 to TRBJ2-5; the match to TRBD2 covers 7 bases. CDR3 size: 13 residues. CDR1 is SGHTA and CDR2 is FQGTGA in the germline V gene. V shed 3 bases, J shed 5 bases, and the junction held 3 bases outside the gene matches. In nucleotides, the CDR3 is TGTGCCAGCAGCTTCAGGGAGGGCGAGACCCAGTACTTC. This encodes CASSFREGETQYF. The entire variable domain, with the rest obtained from reference TRBV7-3 and TRBJ2-5, is as follows: GAGVSQTPSNKVTEKGKYVELRCDPISGHTALYWYRQSLGQGPEFLIYFQGTGAADDSGLPNDRFFAVRPEGSVSTLKIQRTERGDSAVYLCASSFREGETQYFGPGTRLLVL.

This chain joins TRBV5-1 and TRBJ1-2, with 8 bases fitting TRBD1. V trimming: 3 bases; J trimming: 5 bases; junction bases outside the gene matches: 6. This CDR3 is built from 14 residues. The germline V gene has CDR1 SGHRS and CDR2 YFSETQ. The chain's CDR3 is CASSSTTGGYGYTF. The CDR3 nucleotides are TGCGCCAGCAGCTCAACTACAGGGGGATATGGCTACACCTTC.